A selection of T cell receptor beta chains follows, all from one sample in a study of early T cells in non-severe SARS-CoV-2 infection. TCRdb independently ran MiXCR on the 5' RACE reads; one entry per CDR3 protein. Among approximately 67,000 distinct CDR3 sequences listed, 11% were seen once. Sequenced sample: whole blood. These receptors all come from an adult who was a healthcare worker with PCR-confirmed SARS-CoV-2 infection or an uninfected control (not recorded which). Both conserved end residues are part of each CDR3. The D gene is left open where the match is weak. Size is omitted from some rows. Given values are once, few, many or a class for expanded clones.

D: NA; size: many; J: TRBJ1-6; V: TRBV11-2; DNA: TGTGCCAGCAGTCCTAGACCAGAGGTCTCCTATAATTCACCCCTCCACTTT; CDR3: CASSPRPEVSYNSPLHF
D: NA; size: NA; J: TRBJ1-2; V: TRBV3-1; DNA: TGTGCCAGCAGCCTGGCAGAACCAGCTAACTATGGCTACACCTTC; CDR3: CASSLAEPANYGYTF
D: NA; size: few; J: TRBJ2-3; V: TRBV7-8; DNA: TGTGCCAGCAGCCCACACATGGCTGATACGCAGTATTTT; CDR3: CASSPHMADTQYF
D: NA; size: many; J: TRBJ2-3; V: TRBV10-3; DNA: TGTGCCATCAGTGGCCTCCGGACTACCTCCGATGGCACAGATACGCAGTATTTT; CDR3: CAISGLRTTSDGTDTQYF
D: NA; size: many; J: TRBJ2-3; V: TRBV7-9; DNA: TGTGCCAGCAGCTATGGGGGCACAGATACGCAGTATTTT; CDR3: CASSYGGTDTQYF
D: TRBD1; size: many; J: TRBJ2-5; V: TRBV7-8; DNA: TGTGCCAGCAGCTCCCCGGGACAGGGGGCTGAGACCCAGTACTTC; CDR3: CASSSPGQGAETQYF
D: NA; size: NA; J: TRBJ2-7; V: TRBV11-3; DNA: TGTGCCAGCTCGGGTCAAGACGGGGGCGTCTACGAGCAGTACTTC; CDR3: CASSGQDGGVYEQYF
D: NA; size: few; J: TRBJ2-3; V: TRBV12-3/TRBV12-4; DNA: TGTGCCAGCAGTAGGGGTGGCCTAGCCCGCATGGATACGCAGTATTTT; CDR3: CASSRGGLARMDTQYF
D: NA; size: many; J: TRBJ2-5; V: TRBV5-1; DNA: TGCGCCAGCAGCAAGAGGGACCAAGAGACCCAGTACTTC; CDR3: CASSKRDQETQYF
D: NA; size: NA; J: TRBJ1-1; V: TRBV12-3/TRBV12-4; DNA: TGTGCCAGCAGTTTAGCAAAGGGGCACACTGAAGCTTTCTTT; CDR3: CASSLAKGHTEAFF
D: TRBD2; size: many; J: TRBJ2-1; V: TRBV7-3; DNA: TGTGCCAGCAGCCTCGCCTCCAGCGGGGGGGCGAATGAGCAGTTCTTC; CDR3: CASSLASSGGANEQFF
D: TRBD2; size: many; J: TRBJ2-3; V: TRBV7-9; DNA: TGTGCCAGCACAAAACTAGCGGAAAGCACAGATACGCAGTATTTT; CDR3: CASTKLAESTDTQYF
D: TRBD1; size: many; J: TRBJ2-3; V: TRBV12-3/TRBV12-4; DNA: TGTGCCAGCAGTCGAAACACAGGGGGCGGCACAGATACGCAGTATTTT; CDR3: CASSRNTGGGTDTQYF
D: NA; size: NA; J: TRBJ2-5; V: TRBV7-9; DNA: TGTGCCAGCAGCCCCTACAGGGTTGAGACCCAGTACTTC; CDR3: CASSPYRVETQYF
D: NA; size: NA; J: TRBJ1-1; V: TRBV6-5; DNA: TGTGCCAGCAGTTACGGAACAGCTTTTAACACTGAAGCTTTCTTT; CDR3: CASSYGTAFNTEAFF